Presented here are 20 T cell receptor beta chains from one specimen sequenced in a study of response to subunit inactivated influenza vaccine. In TCRdb, the RT-PCR reads were re-called with MiXCR into one record per CDR3 protein. The table shows fewer than 750,000 distinct CDR3 sequences, with approximately 14% occurring only once. The sample in question was PBMCs from blood, obtained approximately 13 days after vaccination. The origin of the receptors is a man aged 50-59 years who received an inactivated influenza vaccine.

The J gene is TRBJ2-7, the V gene TRBV5-1, with D maybe TRBD1 (5 bases). CDR1 is SGHRS, CDR2 YFSETQ, per germline. The CDR3 sequence is 16 residues long. Trimming removed 0 bases at V and 1 base at J, with 14 bases between. The CDR3 sequence is CASSLEPGLISYEQYF. In DNA form, the CDR3 reads TGCGCCAGCAGCTTGGAACCAGGGTTGATTTCCTACGAGCAGTACTTC.

This clonotype was picked up a small number of times. The chain links TRBV11-2 to TRBJ2-1; 7 nucleotides agree with TRBD2. V lost 4 bases and J lost 7; bases outside the gene matches: 19. This CDR3 has 18 amino acids. Germline V lookup: CDR1 SGHAT, CDR2 FQNNGV. The CDR3 DNA reads as TGTGCCAGCAGCTACGGCGGGAGACAGAGAACAAAAAGGAATGAGCAGTTCTTC. Translating it yields CASSYGGRQRTKRNEQFF.

The chain is built from TRBV7-9 and TRBJ2-3, with 13 nucleotides matching TRBD2. There are 15 residues in the CDR3. The germline CDR1 and CDR2 sequences are SEHNR and FQNEAQ (reference sequence). J lost 4 bases, V lost 5 bases, and 3 bases had no gene match. This CDR3 reads CASSETSGGADTQYF. The CDR3 DNA sequence: TGTGCCAGCAGCGAAACTAGCGGGGGGGCAGATACGCAGTATTTT.

This sequence joins TRBV12-3 or TRBV12-4 and TRBJ2-2; the D call may be TRBD1 or TRBD2 (5 bases each). The CDR3 covers 13 residues. V was shortened by 7 bases and J by 6 bases, with 12 bases between the two germline ends. CDR3 in DNA: TGTGCCAGCACTGAAAGGGGACCCGGGGAGCTGTTTTTT. Amino acid sequence: CASTERGPGELFF.

The chain employs TRBV20-1 and TRBJ2-5, with D tentatively TRBD1 or TRBD2 (5 bases each). V lost 3 bases to trimming and J lost 2 bases, with 7 bases between them. Per germline, CDR1 DFQATT and CDR2 SNEGSKA (reference sequence). The length of the CDR3 is 12 residues. CDR3 in DNA: TGCAGTGCTAGCGGGGCTCAAGAGACCCAGTACTTC. It specifies CSASGAQETQYF.

The J gene is TRBJ2-1, the V gene TRBV11-2; 10 bases are a match to TRBD1. Unmatched junction bases numbered 6, after V lost 1 base and J lost 6 bases. CDR1 is SGHAT, CDR2 FQNNGV, per germline. The CDR3 contains 16 residues. The chain's CDR3 is CASSLVGTGVFNEQFF. The DNA of the CDR3 is TGTGCCAGCAGCTTAGTGGGGACAGGGGTTTTCAATGAGCAGTTCTTC.

The gene calls are TRBV12-3 or TRBV12-4 and TRBJ1-1; D is possibly TRBD1 (5 bases). This CDR3 comprises 14 residues. V was clipped by 6 bases and J by 1 base, with 12 bases between them. The DNA for the CDR3 is TGTGCCAGCAGGGGGGACCGACCGAACACTGAAGCTTTCTTT. Its protein product is CASRGDRPNTEAFF.

This clonotype was observed a handful of times. The J gene is TRBJ2-5, the V gene TRBV6-1; D might be TRBD1 or TRBD2, each matching 5 bases. Germline loops: CDR1 MNHNS, CDR2 SASEGT. This CDR3 spans 15 amino acids. Trimming stripped 7 bases from V and 2 bases from J, with 17 bases between. The chain's CDR3 is CASTRGGGTQETQYF. The CDR3 region has the DNA TGTGCCAGCACCCGAGGTGGGGGAACACAAGAGACCCAGTACTTC.

This clonotype was observed many times. The chain has TRBV12-3 or TRBV12-4 and TRBJ1-3, with D tentatively TRBD1 (5 bases). Trimming removed 5 bases at V and 7 bases at J, with 9 bases between. There are 12 residues in the CDR3. The chain's CDR3 is CASSAGRNTIYF. CDR3 in DNA: TGTGCCAGCAGTGCAGGGAGGAACACCATATATTTT.

This clonotype was seen many times. V gene TRBV15 combines with J gene TRBJ2-3; TRBD2 aligns across 10 bases. CDR3 length: 18 amino acids. Germline V CDR1 and CDR2: LNHNV, YYDKDF (reference sequence). After removal of 0 bases from V and 2 bases from J, the junction contained 8 bases not matched to a gene. The CDR3 coding sequence is TGTGCCACCAGCAGAGATCGGTTAGCGGGGGGATCCACAGATACGCAGTATTTT. This codes for CATSRDRLAGGSTDTQYF.

This clonotype was counted between two and nine times. The chain has TRBV28 and TRBJ2-7; 13 bases align to TRBD2. CDR1 and CDR2 from the germline V gene are MDHEN and SYDVKM. The ends lost 5 bases at V and 7 bases at J; junction bases unmatched: 5. The CDR3 consists of 14 residues. CDR3 sequence (DNA): TGTGCCAGCAGTCTGGGACTAGCGGGGAGAGAGCAGTACTTC. Its protein product is CASSLGLAGREQYF. Variable domain in full (rest from reference TRBV28 and TRBJ2-7): DVKVTQSSRYLVKRTGEKVFLECVQDMDHENMFWYRQDPGLGLRLIYFSYDVKMKEKGDIPEGYSVSREKKERFSLILESASTNQTSMYLCASSLGLAGREQYFGPGTRLTVT.

This clonotype was recorded at least ten times. In DNA form, the CDR3 reads TGCAGCGTTGAAGGGTTAGCAGGCGGCACAGATACGCAGTATTTT. Protein sequence: CSVEGLAGGTDTQYF. The chain carries TRBV29-1 and TRBJ2-3, with D hard to call. V lost 1 base and J 1 base, leaving 12 bases between the germline ends. Looked up from germline, CDR1 is SQVTM and CDR2 is ANQGSEA. CDR3 length equals 15 residues.

CDR3 DNA sequence: TGCAGTGCTAGTAGGGGGGCCAAAAACATTCAGTACTTC. Residues: CSASRGAKNIQYF. This rearrangement joins TRBV20-1 to TRBJ2-4, with a tentative D call TRBD1 (6 bases). From germline, CDR1 is DFQATT and CDR2 SNEGSKA (reference sequence). Trimming took 3 bases from V and 1 from J, leaving 7 bases between them. The CDR3 extends over 13 amino acids.

This chain links TRBV6-2 or TRBV6-3 with TRBJ2-1; no clear D. CDR3 size: 9 residues. CDR1 and CDR2 (germline): MNHEY, SVGEGT. The ends were cut back, 11 bases at V and 9 bases at J, with 8 bases in the middle. The DNA for the CDR3 is TGTGCCCTCTTTGCTGAGCAGTTCTTC. Translated: CALFAEQFF.

This clonotype appeared a few times. This chain links TRBV9 with TRBJ2-2; D unresolved. The CDR3 length is 13 residues. Trimming pared 3 bases from V and 4 bases from J, leaving 7 bases between. The V gene's germline CDR1 is SGDLS and CDR2 YYNGEE. CDR3 region: CASSDEVTGELFF. CDR3 DNA: TGTGCCAGCAGCGACGAGGTCACCGGGGAGCTGTTTTTT.

This clonotype has only a few counts. The DNA of the CDR3 is TGTGCCAGCGACACAGGGGGCGGACCGGGCGGCTACACCTTC. Encoded protein: CASDTGGGPGGYTF. The chain is built from TRBV12-3 or TRBV12-4 and TRBJ1-2; 9 bases are a match to TRBD1. Germline trimming cut 8 bases from V and 8 bases from J; bases unmatched to any gene: 12. CDR3 length equals 14 residues.

This clonotype was found a few times. The V and J genes are TRBV7-9 and TRBJ1-2, with TRBD1 identical over 8 bases. The germline CDR1 and CDR2 sequences are SEHNR and FQNEAQ (reference sequence). The CDR3 is 15 amino acids. V lost 3 bases, J lost 4 bases, and 7 bases stayed unmatched. The CDR3 DNA reads TGTGCCAGCAGCTTCGCCGACAGGGGAAGCTATGGCTACACCTTC. This codes for CASSFADRGSYGYTF. The full variable domain, completed using reference TRBV7-9 and TRBJ1-2, is DTGVSQNPRHKITKRGQNVTFRCDPISEHNRLYWYRQTLGQGPEFLTYFQNEAQLEKSRLLSDRFSAERPKGSFSTLEIQRTEQGDSAMYLCASSFADRGSYGYTFGSGTRLTVV.

V gene TRBV12-3 or TRBV12-4 combines with J gene TRBJ2-1; maybe TRBD1 (6 bases). The CDR3 runs 11 residues. V dropped 5 bases and J dropped 12 bases, with 11 bases sitting between them. Here the CDR3 reads CASSRDTSQFF. The CDR3 DNA follows: TGTGCCAGCAGTCGGGACACCTCGCAGTTCTTC.

This clonotype was counted between two and nine times. This chain links TRBV4-3 with TRBJ2-3; tentatively, D is TRBD2 (6 bases). V lost 2 bases, J lost 0 bases, and 12 bases lay in between. Germline-derived CDR1 and CDR2 are LGHNA and YSLEER. CDR3 length: 16 residues. The CDR3 here is CASSQYGGPSTDTQYF. DNA for the CDR3: TGCGCCAGCAGCCAATATGGAGGGCCTAGCACAGATACGCAGTATTTT.

This clonotype was observed a handful of times. V gene TRBV6-1 combines with J gene TRBJ1-1; 9 bases map to TRBD1. V lost 5 bases to trimming and J lost 0 bases; unmatched junction nucleotides: 10. CDR1 MNHNS and CDR2 SASEGT come from the germline V gene. The CDR3 is 17 amino acids. The CDR3 is CASSRQPGTGMNTEAFF. The DNA of the CDR3 is TGTGCCAGCAGTAGACAACCCGGGACAGGGATGAACACTGAAGCTTTCTTT.